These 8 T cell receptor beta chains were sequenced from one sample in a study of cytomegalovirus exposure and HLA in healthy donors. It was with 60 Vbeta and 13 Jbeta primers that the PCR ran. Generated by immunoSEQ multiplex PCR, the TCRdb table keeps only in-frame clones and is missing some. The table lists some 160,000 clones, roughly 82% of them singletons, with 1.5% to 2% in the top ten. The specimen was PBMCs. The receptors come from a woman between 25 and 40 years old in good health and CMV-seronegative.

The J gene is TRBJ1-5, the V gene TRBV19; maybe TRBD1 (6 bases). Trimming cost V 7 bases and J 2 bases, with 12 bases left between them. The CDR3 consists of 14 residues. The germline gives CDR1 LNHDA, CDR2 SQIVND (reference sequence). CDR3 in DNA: TGTGCCAGTAAACCGGACAGTCGCAATCAGCCCCAGCATTTT. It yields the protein CASKPDSRNQPQHF.

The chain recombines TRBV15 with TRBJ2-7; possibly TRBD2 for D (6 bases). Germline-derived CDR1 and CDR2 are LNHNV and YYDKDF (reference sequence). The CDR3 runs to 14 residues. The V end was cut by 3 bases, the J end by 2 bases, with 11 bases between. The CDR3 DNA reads TGTGCCACCAGCAGGACGGGACTCCCCTACGAGCAGTACTTC. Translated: CATSRTGLPYEQYF.

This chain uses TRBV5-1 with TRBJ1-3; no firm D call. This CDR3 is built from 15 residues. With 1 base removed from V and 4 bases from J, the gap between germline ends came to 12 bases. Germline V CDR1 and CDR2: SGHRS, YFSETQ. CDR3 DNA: TGCGCCAGCAGCTTGAGGAGCGGCGGGGGAAACACCATATATTTT. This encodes CASSLRSGGGNTIYF.

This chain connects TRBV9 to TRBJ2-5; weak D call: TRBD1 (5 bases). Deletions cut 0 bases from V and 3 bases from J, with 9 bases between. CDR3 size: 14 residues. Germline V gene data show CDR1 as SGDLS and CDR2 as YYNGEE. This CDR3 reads CASSVEKTEETQYF. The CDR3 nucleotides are TGTGCCAGCAGCGTAGAGAAGACAGAAGAGACCCAGTACTTC.

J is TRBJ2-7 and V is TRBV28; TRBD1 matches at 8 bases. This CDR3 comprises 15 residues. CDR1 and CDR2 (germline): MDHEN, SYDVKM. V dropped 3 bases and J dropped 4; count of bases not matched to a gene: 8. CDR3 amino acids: CASSFFRTGNYEQYF. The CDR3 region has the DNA TGTGCCAGCAGTTTTTTTCGGACAGGGAATTACGAGCAGTACTTC.

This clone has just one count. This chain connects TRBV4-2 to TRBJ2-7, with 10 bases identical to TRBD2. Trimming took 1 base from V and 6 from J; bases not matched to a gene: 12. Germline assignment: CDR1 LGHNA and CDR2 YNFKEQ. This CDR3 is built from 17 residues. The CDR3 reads CASSQVFGRTSGGEQYF. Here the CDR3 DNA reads TGTGCCAGCAGCCAAGTCTTCGGTAGGACTAGCGGTGGCGAGCAGTACTTC.

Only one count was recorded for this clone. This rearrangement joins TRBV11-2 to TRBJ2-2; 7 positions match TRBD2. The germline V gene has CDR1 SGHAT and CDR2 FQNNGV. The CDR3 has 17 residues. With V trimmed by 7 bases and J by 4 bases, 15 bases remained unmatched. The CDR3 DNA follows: TGTGCCAGCACCCCTCGACCGGGGGGAATTTTCACCGGGGAGCTGTTTTTT. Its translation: CASTPRPGGIFTGELFF.

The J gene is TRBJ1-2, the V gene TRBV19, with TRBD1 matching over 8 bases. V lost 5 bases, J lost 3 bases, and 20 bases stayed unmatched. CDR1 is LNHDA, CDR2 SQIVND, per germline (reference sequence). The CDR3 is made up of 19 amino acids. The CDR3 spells CASSYTGGPAHNYDYGYTF. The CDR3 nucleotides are TGTGCCAGTAGTTATACAGGGGGACCCGCCCATAACTACGACTATGGCTACACCTTC.